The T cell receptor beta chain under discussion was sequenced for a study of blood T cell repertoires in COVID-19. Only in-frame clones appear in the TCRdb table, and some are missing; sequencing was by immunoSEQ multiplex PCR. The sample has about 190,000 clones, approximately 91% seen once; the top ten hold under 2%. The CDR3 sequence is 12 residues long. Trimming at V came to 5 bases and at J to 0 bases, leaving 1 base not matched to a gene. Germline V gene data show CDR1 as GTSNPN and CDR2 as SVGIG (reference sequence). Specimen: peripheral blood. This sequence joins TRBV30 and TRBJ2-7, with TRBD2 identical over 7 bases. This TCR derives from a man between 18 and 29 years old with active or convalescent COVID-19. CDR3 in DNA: TGTGCCTGGCGGGGGGTCTCCTACGAGCAGTACTTC. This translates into CAWRGVSYEQYF.